This TCR beta chain is from a study of monozygotic twins with inflammatory bowel disease. Study-wide points: Diversity of TCRbeta measured by inverse Simpson was lower in IBD patients than in healthy co-twins.

Note on this clonotype: Its antigen is undetermined.

Germline CDR1 reads LGHDT; CDR2 reads YNNKEL (reference sequence). This CDR3 is built from 13 residues. TCRdb re-called the 5' RACE reads and shows each CDR3 protein once, DNA omitted. The sample table sets out nearly 450,000 distinct CDR3 sequences. The genes are TRBV3-1 and TRBJ2-7; TCRdb reports TRBD1, a call that lacks DNA to check it against. The source of this sequence is a human donor with ulcerative colitis or Crohn's disease, or a healthy co-twin of an affected twin (not recorded which). Sequencing input: blood. This CDR3 is CASSQFRAGEQYF.